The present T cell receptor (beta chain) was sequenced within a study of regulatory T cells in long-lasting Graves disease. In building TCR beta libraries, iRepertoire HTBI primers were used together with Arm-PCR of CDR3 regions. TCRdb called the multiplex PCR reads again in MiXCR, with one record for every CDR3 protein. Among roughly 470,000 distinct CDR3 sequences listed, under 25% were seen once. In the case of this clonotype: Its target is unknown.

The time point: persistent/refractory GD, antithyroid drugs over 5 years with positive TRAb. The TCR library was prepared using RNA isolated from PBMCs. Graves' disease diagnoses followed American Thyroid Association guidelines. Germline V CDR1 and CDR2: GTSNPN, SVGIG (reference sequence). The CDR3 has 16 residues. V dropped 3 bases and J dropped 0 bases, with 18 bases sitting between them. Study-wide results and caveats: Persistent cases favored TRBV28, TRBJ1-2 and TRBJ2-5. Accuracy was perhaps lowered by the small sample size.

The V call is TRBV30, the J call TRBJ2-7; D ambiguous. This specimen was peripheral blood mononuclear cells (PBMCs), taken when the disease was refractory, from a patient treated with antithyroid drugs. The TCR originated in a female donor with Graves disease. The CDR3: CAWRGWRKQSSYEQYF. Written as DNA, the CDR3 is TGTGCCTGGAGGGGTTGGCGGAAACAGAGCTCCTACGAGCAGTACTTC.